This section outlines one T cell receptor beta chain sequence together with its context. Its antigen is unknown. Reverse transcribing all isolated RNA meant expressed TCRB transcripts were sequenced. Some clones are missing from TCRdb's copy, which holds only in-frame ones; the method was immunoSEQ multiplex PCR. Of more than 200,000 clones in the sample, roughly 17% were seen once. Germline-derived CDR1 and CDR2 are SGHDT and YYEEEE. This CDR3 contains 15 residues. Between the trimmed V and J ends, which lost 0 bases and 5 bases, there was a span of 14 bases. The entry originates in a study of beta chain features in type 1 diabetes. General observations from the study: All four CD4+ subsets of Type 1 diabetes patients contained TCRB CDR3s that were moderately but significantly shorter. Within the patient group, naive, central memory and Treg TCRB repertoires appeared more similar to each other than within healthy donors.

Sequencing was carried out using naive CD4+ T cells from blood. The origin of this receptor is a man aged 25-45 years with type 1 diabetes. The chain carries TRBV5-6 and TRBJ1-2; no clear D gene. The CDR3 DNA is TGTGCCAGCAGCTTGGTTTCCCGGACGCGGTATGGCTACACCTTC. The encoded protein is CASSLVSRTRYGYTF.